The 19 T cell receptor beta chains given below trace back to one sample, sequenced in a study of beta chain features in type 1 diabetes. Since all of the isolated RNA was reverse transcribed, expressed TCRB transcripts were what got sequenced. Produced via immunoSEQ multiplex PCR; TCRdb's table is partial and in-frame only. The sample contains some 220,000 clones, roughly 11% of which appear only once. Sequenced material: central memory CD4+ T cells from blood. The receptors were sampled from a man younger than 35 in good health.

This clone was seen only once. V gene TRBV5-6 combines with J gene TRBJ1-1; TRBD1 aligns across 8 bases. The CDR3 extends over 14 amino acids. Germline loops: CDR1 SGHDT, CDR2 YYEEEE. V was clipped by 0 bases and J by 4 bases; unmatched bases: 2. CDR3: CASSLAGGPTEAFF. The CDR3 bases are TGTGCCAGCAGCTTGGCAGGGGGCCCCACTGAAGCTTTCTTT.

This clone was detected many times. This rearrangement joins TRBV2 to TRBJ2-7; D uncertain. Germline V CDR1 and CDR2: SNHLY, FYNNEI. The V end lost 0 bases, the J end lost 0 bases, and 9 bases lay between the germline ends. The CDR3 has 15 amino acids. CDR3 DNA sequence: TGTGCCAGCAGTGAAGCGAGACAAATCTCCTACGAGCAGTACTTC. It encodes CASSEARQISYEQYF.

This clone has more than one count but fewer than ten. At one end the junction does not follow the germline gene, possibly because of a read error. The V and J genes are TRBV10-3 and TRBJ2-7; 9 nucleotides agree with TRBD2. The CDR3 length is 14 residues. The germline gives CDR1 ENHRY, CDR2 SYGVKD. The CDR3 nucleotides read TGTGCCAGCAGTCCCGGGACTAGCTGGGGGGAGCAGTACTTC. The encoded protein is CASSPGTSWGEQYF.

The V and J genes are TRBV1 and TRBJ2-5; TRBD2, the D gene given by the table, was not confirmed from the DNA. TRBV1 counts as a pseudogene. This CDR3 has 17 residues. The chain's CDR3 is CTSSQDWVARRQETQYF. CDR3 bases: TGCACCAGCAGCCAAGATTGGGTAGCGAGGCGCCAAGAGACCCAGTACTTC.

The V and J genes are TRBV4-2 and TRBJ2-7; tentative D call: TRBD2 (7 bases). The length of the CDR3 is 15 residues. The germline CDR1 and CDR2 sequences are LGHNA and YNFKEQ. Trimming pared 4 bases from V and 0 bases from J, leaving 13 bases between. The CDR3 protein is CASSRGGDGSYEQYF. Written as DNA, the CDR3 is TGTGCCAGCAGCCGAGGGGGGGACGGCTCCTACGAGCAGTACTTC.

DNA of the CDR3: TGTGCCAGCAGTTCCCGGGGACTAGCGCAAACCTCCTACGAGCAGTACTTC. It specifies CASSSRGLAQTSYEQYF. The rearrangement uses TRBV27 and TRBJ2-7, with 10 nucleotides matching TRBD2. V lost 4 bases and J lost 0; bases outside the gene matches: 9. The CDR3 is 17 residues long. CDR1 is MNHEY, CDR2 SMNVEV, per germline (reference sequence).

The chain recombines TRBV29-1 with TRBJ1-4, with D possibly matching TRBD1 (6 bases). V was trimmed by 4 bases and J by 8 bases, leaving 17 bases between them. Germline V gives CDR1 SQVTM, CDR2 ANQGSEA. The CDR3 runs to 14 residues. The CDR3 coding sequence is TGCAGCGTTGCAAAGGGGGGCGTCGGGGAAAAACTGTTTTTT. Its translation is CSVAKGGVGEKLFF.

This clone occurred a few times. The chain recombines TRBV10-3 with TRBJ2-1, with 7 bases that match TRBD2. This CDR3 is 14 amino acids long. The V gene's germline CDR1 is ENHRY and CDR2 SYGVKD. Trimming at V came to 5 bases and at J to 3 bases, leaving 4 bases not matched to a gene. CDR3 nucleotides: TGTGCCATCAGTAACTCTAGCGGCTACAATGAGCAGTTCTTC. It translates to CAISNSSGYNEQFF.

This clone appeared a few times. V usage is TRBV2 and J usage is TRBJ2-5; a weak D match, TRBD1 (5 bases). V was shortened by 3 bases and J by 2 bases, with 7 bases between the two germline ends. The CDR3 is 13 amino acids. Germline V gives CDR1 SNHLY, CDR2 FYNNEI. DNA of the CDR3: TGTGCCAGCAGTGACAGGGCTCAAGAGACCCAGTACTTC. Translating gives CASSDRAQETQYF.

V gene TRBV18 combines with J gene TRBJ2-1; a possible D gene is TRBD2 (5 bases). Trimming shortened V by 6 bases and J by 5 bases, and 17 bases separated the two germline ends. The CDR3 runs 15 residues. Germline loops: CDR1 KGHSH, CDR2 LQKENI. The CDR3 bases are TGTGCCAGCTCTCCCCGCGAGGTGGAGGACAATGAGCAGTTCTTC. Encoded protein: CASSPREVEDNEQFF. The full variable domain, rest sourced from reference TRBV18 and TRBJ2-1, is NAGVMQNPRHLVRRRGQEARLRCSPMKGHSHVYWYRQLPEEGLKFMVYLQKENIIDESGMPKERFSAEFPKEGPSILRIQQVVRGDSAAYFCASSPREVEDNEQFFGPGTRLTVL.

The rearrangement links TRBV6-1 to TRBJ1-2; 7 bases map to TRBD1. CDR1 is MNHNS and CDR2 is SASEGT in the germline V gene. J was trimmed by 1 base and V by 6 bases; bases with no gene match: 2. The CDR3 spans 13 residues. CDR3 DNA sequence: TGTGCCAGCAGCACAGGGGTTAACTATGGCTACACCTTC. Its translation: CASSTGVNYGYTF.

This clone was found a few times. This chain uses TRBV30 with TRBJ2-1; 9 nucleotides align to TRBD2. The CDR3 has 14 residues. V gave up 6 bases and J gave up 3 bases; unmatched junction bases: 6. Per the germline V gene, CDR1 is GTSNPN and CDR2 is SVGIG (reference sequence). The CDR3 sequence: CACELAGFYNEQFF. CDR3 coding DNA: TGTGCCTGCGAGCTAGCGGGGTTCTACAATGAGCAGTTCTTC.

This clone was detected a few times. This chain connects TRBV5-1 to TRBJ2-1; no clear D gene. The germline gives CDR1 SGHRS, CDR2 YFSETQ. The CDR3 runs 15 residues. Trimming stripped 5 bases from V and 0 bases from J, with 12 bases between. The CDR3 sequence: CASRPAVSSYNEQFF. CDR3 nucleotide sequence: TGCGCCAGCAGACCTGCGGTAAGCTCCTACAATGAGCAGTTCTTC.

The V and J genes are TRBV27 and TRBJ2-7, with D possibly called TRBD1 or TRBD2 (5 bases each). V was cut by 5 bases and J by 2 bases, with 16 bases left in between. Per germline, CDR1 MNHEY and CDR2 SMNVEV (reference sequence). This CDR3 contains 15 residues. CDR3 sequence: CASSRPGTYAYEQYF. CDR3 in DNA: TGTGCCAGCAGTCGACCCGGGACGTATGCCTACGAGCAGTACTTC.

This clone was observed a handful of times. This sequence joins TRBV28 and TRBJ2-1; TRBD2 matches 14 bases. Germline CDR1 MDHEN, CDR2 SYDVKM. This CDR3 has 15 amino acids. The ends lost 6 bases at V and 6 bases at J; junction bases unmatched: 4. The CDR3 spells CASRPGLAGANEQFF. As DNA, the CDR3 is TGTGCCAGCAGGCCGGGACTAGCGGGAGCCAATGAGCAGTTCTTC. The whole variable domain, filled in from reference TRBV28 and TRBJ2-1, reads DVKVTQSSRYLVKRTGEKVFLECVQDMDHENMFWYRQDPGLGLRLIYFSYDVKMKEKGDIPEGYSVSREKKERFSLILESASTNQTSMYLCASRPGLAGANEQFFGPGTRLTVL.

The chain has TRBV5-4 and TRBJ1-1; TRBD1 might be the D (5 bases). V gave up 7 bases and J gave up 3 bases, with 10 bases separating them. Looked up from germline, CDR1 is SGHNT and CDR2 is YYREEE (reference sequence). The CDR3 length is 12 residues. CDR3 nucleotide sequence: TGTGCCAGCCGAGAACAGGACACTGAAGCTTTCTTT. Translation: CASREQDTEAFF.

The chain uses TRBV2 and TRBJ2-7; 10 nucleotides align to TRBD2. This CDR3 has 15 residues. V lost 6 bases to trimming and J lost 4 bases; unmatched junction nucleotides: 9. The germline V gene encodes CDR1 SNHLY and CDR2 FYNNEI. In DNA form, the CDR3 reads TGTGCCAGCAGCGCCCTAGCGGGAGTTGTTTACGAGCAGTACTTC. This gives the protein CASSALAGVVYEQYF.

This chain uses TRBV7-9 with TRBJ2-2; 10 nucleotides line up with TRBD2. The V gene end was trimmed by 0 bases and the J gene end by 2 bases; junction bases not matched to a gene: 3. CDR1 SEHNR and CDR2 FQNEAQ come from the germline V gene (reference sequence). The CDR3 is made up of 17 amino acids. The CDR3: CASSLAIAGGNTGELFF. DNA for the CDR3: TGTGCCAGCAGCTTAGCGATAGCGGGAGGCAACACCGGGGAGCTGTTTTTT.

This chain links TRBV18 with TRBJ1-2; D perhaps matches TRBD1 (5 bases). V was cut by 3 bases and J by 2 bases, with 7 bases left in between. Per the germline V gene, CDR1 is KGHSH and CDR2 is LQKENI. The CDR3 is made up of 13 amino acids. The CDR3 DNA sequence: TGTGCCAGCTCACCCAGACAGAACTATGGCTACACCTTC. This gives the protein CASSPRQNYGYTF.